The present TCR beta chain was sequenced within a study of T cell clonality in common variable immunodeficiency. Data came from immunoSEQ multiplex PCR; TCRdb stores just in-frame clones and leaves some out. The counts give tens of thousands of clones, none of them seen only once; over 0.7% is held by the top ten. This clone has ten or more counts. Its antigen is undetermined. General study points: Links between repertoire features and CVID complications were heterogeneity-limited. Common variable immunodeficiency TCR beta sequences reportedly had fewer deletions and N-nucleotide insertions. CVID subjects showed higher TCRbeta clonality than healthy controls.

This receptor was identified in a person aged 18 to 75 in good health. Sample: peripheral blood mononuclear cells.

CDR3 amino acids: CASSPRLVTDRGTRFSYEQYF. The CDR3 bases that were read are TGCGCCAGCAGCCCGAGGTTGGTTACGGACAGGGGAACTAGATTCTCCTACGAG. The chain is built from TRBV5-1 and TRBJ2-7; 9 bases are a match to TRBD1. Read data end 3 residues before the CDR3 end; the end is taken from the germline J gene. Germline values: CDR1 SGHRS, CDR2 YFSETQ. With V trimmed by 4 bases and J by 0 bases, 23 bases remained unmatched. The CDR3 loop spans 21 amino acids.